The 23 T cell receptor beta chains presented below share a single source sample, sequenced in a study of shared clonotypes between healthy human individuals. The assay was immunoSEQ multiplex PCR, and TCRdb's table has in-frame clones only and misses some. The sample has about 490,000 clones, 78% seen once. Sequencing was performed on PBMCs. The receptors were sampled from a woman in her forties in good health. Some clones in this sample may be carry-over from other donors' samples.

The chain couples TRBV2 to TRBJ1-5; a weak D match, TRBD1 (6 bases). The CDR3 has 16 amino acids. In germline, CDR1 is SNHLY, CDR2 FYNNEI. The V end was cut by 6 bases, the J end by 6 bases, with 21 bases between. This CDR3 is CASRTGTMNGPQPQHF. As DNA, the CDR3 is TGTGCCAGCAGGACTGGGACAATGAATGGGCCTCAGCCCCAGCATTTT.

The gene calls are TRBV5-6 and TRBJ2-7; possibly TRBD2 for D (6 bases). V lost 6 bases and J 0 bases, leaving 10 bases between the germline ends. Germline V gene sequence: CDR1 SGHDT, CDR2 YYEEEE. The CDR3 spans 13 residues. DNA of the CDR3: TGTGCCAGCACCCAGGGACTCTCCTACGAGCAGTACTTC. This encodes CASTQGLSYEQYF.

The J gene is TRBJ2-5, the V gene TRBV11-2; D is perhaps TRBD2 (7 bases). Trimming took 2 bases from V and 7 from J, leaving 17 bases between them. The CDR3 runs to 15 residues. Germline assignment: CDR1 SGHAT and CDR2 FQNNGV. CDR3 amino acids: CASSLTPGEGVTQYF. CDR3 bases: TGTGCCAGCAGCTTAACCCCCGGGGAGGGGGTGACCCAGTACTTC.

The V and J genes are TRBV28 and TRBJ1-3; D not resolved. In germline, CDR1 is MDHEN, CDR2 SYDVKM. The CDR3 extends over 13 amino acids. V lost 4 bases to trimming and J lost 0 bases, with 4 bases between them. CDR3 loop: CASSSGSGNTIYF. DNA of the CDR3: TGTGCCAGCAGTTCAGGCTCTGGAAACACCATATATTTT.

The genes are TRBV6-6 and TRBJ2-5, with D perhaps TRBD1 (6 bases). The germline CDR1 and CDR2 sequences are MNHNY and SVGAGI (reference sequence). The V gene lost 6 bases and the J gene lost 5 bases, with 13 bases spanning the gap. The CDR3 has 13 amino acids. In nucleotides, the CDR3 is TGTGCCAGCAGGTCGACAGGCCCGGAGACCCAGTACTTC. The encoded protein is CASRSTGPETQYF.

The V call is TRBV7-9, the J call TRBJ2-7; 13 bases agree with TRBD2. Trimming at V came to 5 bases and at J to 3 bases, leaving 4 bases not matched to a gene. Germline-derived CDR1 and CDR2 are SEHNR and FQNEAQ (reference sequence). CDR3 length: 15 amino acids. In DNA form, the CDR3 reads TGTGCCAGCAGCCCGCGGACTAGCGGGAGCTACGAGCAGTACTTC. Protein sequence: CASSPRTSGSYEQYF.

This clone was recorded only once. The genes are TRBV13 and TRBJ2-7; 7 bases match TRBD1. Germline loops: CDR1 PRHDT, CDR2 FYEKMQ (reference sequence). CDR3 size: 12 residues. V lost 3 bases, J lost 6 bases, and 2 bases stayed unmatched. CDR3 residues: CASSLAGGEQYF. DNA of the CDR3: TGTGCCAGCAGCTTGGCAGGGGGCGAGCAGTACTTC.

The chain uses TRBV6-1 and TRBJ1-2; D gene unclear. The CDR3 is made up of 12 amino acids. Deletions cut 5 bases from V and 2 bases from J, with 6 bases between. From germline, CDR1 is MNHNS and CDR2 SASEGT. The CDR3 sequence is CASSPLNYGYTF. The CDR3 DNA sequence: TGTGCCAGCAGTCCACTCAACTATGGCTACACCTTC.

Turning to this clone: The likely explanation is a read error, given a far larger clone one base away. The rearrangement uses TRBV11-1 and TRBJ2-1, with 8 bases that match TRBD2. Unmatched junction bases numbered 0, after V lost 3 bases and J lost 2 bases. Germline V gene data show CDR1 as SGHAT and CDR2 as FQDESV (reference sequence). The length of the CDR3 is 14 residues. Here the CDR3 DNA reads TGTGCCAGCAGCTTTAGCGGGACCTACAATGAGCAGTTCTTC. Translation: CASSFSGTYNEQFF. Full variable domain (remainder filled in from reference TRBV11-1 and TRBJ2-1): EAEVAQSPRYKITEKSQAVAFWCDPISGHATLYWYRQILGQGPELLVQFQDESVVDDSQLPKDRFSAERLKGVDSTLKIQPAELGDSAMYLCASSFSGTYNEQFFGPGTRLTVL.

The chain employs TRBV5-1 and TRBJ2-7; 10 positions match TRBD2. CDR1 and CDR2 from the germline V gene are SGHRS and YFSETQ. The CDR3 extends over 14 amino acids. J gave up 2 bases and V 5 bases, and 4 bases lay outside the gene matches. DNA for the CDR3: TGCGCCAGCAGGGGGACTAGCGAGACCTACGAGCAGTACTTC. It translates to CASRGTSETYEQYF.

The rearrangement uses TRBV10-2 and TRBJ2-7, with 14 bases aligning to TRBD2. V lost 4 bases and J lost 3; bases outside the gene matches: 11. In germline, CDR1 is WSHSY, CDR2 SAAADI. This CDR3 contains 18 residues. DNA for the CDR3: TGCGCCAGCAGTGGCCCAGGACTAGCGGGAGGCCTACTCTACGAGCAGTACTTC. Its protein is CASSGPGLAGGLLYEQYF.

The V and J genes are TRBV5-1 and TRBJ2-1, with TRBD2 identical over 9 bases. CDR3 length: 16 residues. Per germline, CDR1 SGHRS and CDR2 YFSETQ. J lost 3 bases, V lost 0 bases, and 4 bases had no gene match. Written as DNA, the CDR3 is TGCGCCAGCAGCTTGGATCCTAGCGGGGACTACAATGAGCAGTTCTTC. As protein: CASSLDPSGDYNEQFF.

This clone was observed once. This rearrangement joins TRBV28 to TRBJ2-7, with D perhaps matching TRBD1 (6 bases). CDR1 and CDR2 (germline): MDHEN, SYDVKM. This CDR3 contains 13 residues. The V end lost 6 bases, the J end lost 5 bases, and 14 bases lay between the germline ends. The CDR3 DNA sequence: TGTGCCAGCAGGCACAGGGAAGGAGACGAGCAGTACTTC. Protein sequence: CASRHREGDEQYF. Looking up the rest from reference TRBV28 and TRBJ2-7 gives the full variable domain: DVKVTQSSRYLVKRTGEKVFLECVQDMDHENMFWYRQDPGLGLRLIYFSYDVKMKEKGDIPEGYSVSREKKERFSLILESASTNQTSMYLCASRHREGDEQYFGPGTRLTVT.

This chain uses TRBV18 with TRBJ1-2; a possible D gene is TRBD1 (6 bases). In germline, CDR1 is KGHSH, CDR2 LQKENI. CDR3 length: 12 residues. The V end lost 4 bases, the J end lost 4 bases, and 7 bases lay between the germline ends. The CDR3 DNA sequence: TGTGCCAGCTCACTGGACAGCTATGGCTACACCTTC. Translation gives CASSLDSYGYTF.

The chain links TRBV7-9 to TRBJ2-1; perhaps TRBD2 as D (7 bases). This CDR3 contains 14 residues. V was trimmed by 1 base and J by 7 bases, leaving 11 bases between them. Germline CDR1 SEHNR, CDR2 FQNEAQ (reference sequence). The DNA for the CDR3 is TGTGCCAGCAGCTTAGGGACAGCGGGAAATGAGCAGTTCTTC. This encodes CASSLGTAGNEQFF.

This clone was counted once. The rearrangement links TRBV10-2 to TRBJ1-2, with D possibly TRBD1 on 6 matching bases. Germline assignment: CDR1 WSHSY and CDR2 SAAADI. Trimming took off 2 bases at V and 7 bases at J, with 17 bases between the two ends. The length of the CDR3 is 15 residues. The CDR3 bases are TGCGCCAGCAGTGAGCGGAGTGGGACACCGTCTGGCTACACCTTC. It translates to CASSERSGTPSGYTF.

The chain joins TRBV10-3 to TRBJ2-7; 9 bases are shared with TRBD1. Germline CDR1 and CDR2: ENHRY and SYGVKD. V was clipped by 10 bases and J by 2 bases; unmatched bases: 6. This CDR3 comprises 13 residues. The CDR3 loop reads CATAGTGTYEQYF. CDR3 DNA: TGTGCCACAGCCGGGACAGGGACCTACGAGCAGTACTTC.

V is TRBV21-1 and J is TRBJ1-5; TRBD1 was called by the table and not checked on the DNA. TRBV21-1 is given as a pseudogene. This CDR3 spans 16 amino acids. The CDR3 loop reads CASRDIRGLGHQPQHF. CDR3 sequence (DNA): TGTGCCAGCAGGGACATCAGGGGGTTGGGCCATCAGCCCCAGCATTTT.

V is TRBV19 and J is TRBJ1-2, with no clear D. This CDR3 is built from 14 residues. Germline lookup yields CDR1 LNHDA and CDR2 SQIVND (reference sequence). V lost 2 bases and J lost 0, with 7 bases in between. CDR3 nucleotides: TGTGCCAGTAGTATACAGAGGTCTAACTATGGCTACACCTTC. Translated, it gives CASSIQRSNYGYTF.

The chain carries TRBV27 and TRBJ1-2, with D perhaps TRBD1 (5 bases). Trimming removed 5 bases from V and 8 bases from J, with 18 bases in between. Germline-derived CDR1 and CDR2 are MNHEY and SMNVEV (reference sequence). CDR3 length: 14 residues. In DNA form, the CDR3 reads TGTGCCAGCAGTGATATCACAGCTACAGGAGGCTACACCTTC. Its protein product is CASSDITATGGYTF.

The rearrangement uses TRBV5-4 and TRBJ2-7; unclear D gene. Trimming removed 2 bases at V and 2 bases at J, with 8 bases between. The CDR3 runs to 13 residues. Germline loops: CDR1 SGHNT, CDR2 YYREEE (reference sequence). The CDR3 nucleotides are TGTGCCAGCAGCTTCAAGGGAACCTACGAGCAGTACTTC. Translated, it gives CASSFKGTYEQYF. Full variable domain (outside the CDR3, taken from reference TRBV5-4 and TRBJ2-7): ETGVTQSPTHLIKTRGQQVTLRCSSQSGHNTVSWYQQALGQGPQFIFQYYREEENGRGNFPPRFSGLQFPNYSSELNVNALELDDSALYLCASSFKGTYEQYFGPGTRLTVT.

The V gene is TRBV2, the J gene TRBJ2-7; D is possibly TRBD1 (6 bases). Germline-derived CDR1 and CDR2 are SNHLY and FYNNEI. The CDR3 contains 15 residues. With 2 bases removed from V and 2 bases from J, the gap between germline ends came to 13 bases. CDR3 sequence (DNA): TGTGCCAGCAGTGAAAGTGTGGGGGCCCCCTACGAGCAGTACTTC. Translating gives CASSESVGAPYEQYF.

The chain combines TRBV5-8 with TRBJ1-4; 8 nucleotides agree with TRBD1. The CDR3 consists of 15 residues. The V segment lost 3 bases and the J segment 5 bases; nucleotides outside the gene matches: 6. The germline gives CDR1 SGHTS, CDR2 YDEGEE. The CDR3 region has the DNA TGTGCCAGCAGCTGGCGACAGGGGACAAATGAAAAACTGTTTTTT. Amino acid sequence: CASSWRQGTNEKLFF.